The clone carrying this T cell receptor beta chain was recorded once. Its antigen is not identified. Only in-frame clones appear in the TCRdb table, and some are missing; sequencing was by immunoSEQ multiplex PCR. The data hold around 45,000 clones, with 70% to 80% observed a single time. The data are from a study of vaccination effects on CD4 cells after COVID-19. Peptide-pool stimulation followed by sequencing identified expanded antigen-specific CD4+ clonotypes in the ViraFEST assay. The culture ran for approximately 11 days before CD4+ T cells were isolated. All vaccine recipients tested negative for nucleocapsid antibodies and had never contracted SARS-CoV-2 infection. Cultures of under 2.5 million PBMC per well contained 10 IU/ml IL-2 plus 10 ug/ml peptides. From germline, CDR1 is SNHLY and CDR2 FYNNEI. V shed 8 bases, J shed 4 bases, and the junction held 11 bases outside the gene matches. The CDR3 consists of 15 residues.

The source is a human donor who received a COVID-19 vaccine. The genes are TRBV2 and TRBJ1-5; 7 nucleotides align to TRBD1. Sequencing was performed on CD4+ T cells from PBMCs cultured with SARS-CoV-2 spike peptides, taken before COVID-19 vaccination. CDR3 bases: TGTGCCAGCTCCATAGCGGCAGGGGGGAATCAGCCCCAGCATTTT. It specifies CASSIAAGGNQPQHF.